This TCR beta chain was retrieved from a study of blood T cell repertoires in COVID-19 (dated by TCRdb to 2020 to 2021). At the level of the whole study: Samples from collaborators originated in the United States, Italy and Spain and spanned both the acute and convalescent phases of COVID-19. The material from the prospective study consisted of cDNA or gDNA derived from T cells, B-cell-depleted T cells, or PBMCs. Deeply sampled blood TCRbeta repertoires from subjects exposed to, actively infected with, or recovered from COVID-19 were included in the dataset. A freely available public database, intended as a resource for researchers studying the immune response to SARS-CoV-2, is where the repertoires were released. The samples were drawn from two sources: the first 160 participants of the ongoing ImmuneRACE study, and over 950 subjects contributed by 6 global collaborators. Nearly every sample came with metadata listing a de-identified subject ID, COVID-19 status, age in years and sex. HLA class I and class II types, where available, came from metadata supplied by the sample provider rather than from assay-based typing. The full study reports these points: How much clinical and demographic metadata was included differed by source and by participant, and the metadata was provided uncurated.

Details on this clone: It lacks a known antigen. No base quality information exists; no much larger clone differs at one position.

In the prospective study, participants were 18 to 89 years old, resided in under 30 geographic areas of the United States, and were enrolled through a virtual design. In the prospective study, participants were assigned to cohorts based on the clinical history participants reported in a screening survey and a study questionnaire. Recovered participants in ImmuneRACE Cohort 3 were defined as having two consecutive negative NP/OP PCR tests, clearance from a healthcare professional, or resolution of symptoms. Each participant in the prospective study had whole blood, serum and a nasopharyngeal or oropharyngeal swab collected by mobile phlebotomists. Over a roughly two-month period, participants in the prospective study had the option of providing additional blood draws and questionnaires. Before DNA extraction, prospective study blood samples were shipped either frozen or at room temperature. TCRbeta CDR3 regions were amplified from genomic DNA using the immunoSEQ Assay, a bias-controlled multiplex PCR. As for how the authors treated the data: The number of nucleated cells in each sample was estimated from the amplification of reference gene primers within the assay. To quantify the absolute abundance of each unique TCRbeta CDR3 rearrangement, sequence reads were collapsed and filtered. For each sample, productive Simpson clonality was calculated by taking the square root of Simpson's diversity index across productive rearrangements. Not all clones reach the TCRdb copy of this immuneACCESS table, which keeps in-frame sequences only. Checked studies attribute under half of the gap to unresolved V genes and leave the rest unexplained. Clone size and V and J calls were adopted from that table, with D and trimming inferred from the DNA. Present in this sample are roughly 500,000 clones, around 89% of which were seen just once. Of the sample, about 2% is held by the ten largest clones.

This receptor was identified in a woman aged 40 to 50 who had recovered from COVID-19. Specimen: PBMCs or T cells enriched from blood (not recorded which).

The DNA reads TGTGCCAGCAGCCCACACGGGGGGAGCTATGGCTACACCTTC. Translated, this gives CASSPHGGSYGYTF. The chain couples TRBV11-2 to TRBJ1-2; the D gene is possibly TRBD1, with 5 bases matching. From the germline V gene, CDR1 is SGHAT and CDR2 is FQNNGV. Including cysteine and phenylalanine, the CDR3 has 14 amino acids. Here the CDR3 DNA is all that survives: 42 bases in frame from base 1. Relative to germline, V is 5 bases shorter and J is 4 bases shorter, with 14 bases between their ends. Outside the CDR3, residues come from the reference TRBV11-2 and TRBJ1-2 proteins, so the full variable domain is: EAGVAQSPRYKIIEKRQSVAFWCNPISGHATLYWYQQILGQGPKLLIQFQNNGVVDDSQLPKDRFSAERLKGVDSTLKIQPAKLEDSAVYLCASSPHGGSYGYTFGSGTRLTVV.